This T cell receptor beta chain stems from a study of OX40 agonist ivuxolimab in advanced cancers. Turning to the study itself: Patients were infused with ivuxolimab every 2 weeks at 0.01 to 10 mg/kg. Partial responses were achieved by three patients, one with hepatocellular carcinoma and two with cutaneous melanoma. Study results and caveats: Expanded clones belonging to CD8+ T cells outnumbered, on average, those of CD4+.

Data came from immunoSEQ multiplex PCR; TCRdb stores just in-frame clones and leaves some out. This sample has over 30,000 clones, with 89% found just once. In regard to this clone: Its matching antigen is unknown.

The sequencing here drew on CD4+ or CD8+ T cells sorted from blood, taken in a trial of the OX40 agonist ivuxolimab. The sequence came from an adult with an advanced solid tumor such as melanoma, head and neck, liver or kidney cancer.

The CDR3 reads CASSLQQGTPYEQYF. DNA for the CDR3: TGTGCCAGCAGCTTACAACAGGGGACACCCTACGAGCAGTACTTC. The rearrangement joins TRBV11-1 to TRBJ2-7, with 7 bases lining up with TRBD1. This CDR3 spans 15 amino acids. The junction had 6 bases not matched to a gene; V was cut back by 2 bases and J by 2 bases. CDR1 SGHAT and CDR2 FQDESV come from the germline V gene (reference sequence). Together with reference TRBV11-1 and TRBJ2-7, the CDR3 gives the full variable domain: EAEVAQSPRYKITEKSQAVAFWCDPISGHATLYWYRQILGQGPELLVQFQDESVVDDSQLPKDRFSAERLKGVDSTLKIQPAELGDSAMYLCASSLQQGTPYEQYFGPGTRLTVT.